Following are 17 T cell receptor beta chains from one sample sequenced in a study of T cell repertoires in cytomegalovirus infection. A single record per CDR3 protein comes from TCRdb applying MiXCR to the reads. The sample shows hundreds of thousands of distinct CDR3 sequences, more than 20% of them seen only once. The sample comprised CD8+ T cells from PBMCs. The receptors shown here come from a human donor in good health (CMV status not recorded). Some clones in this sample may be carry-over from other donors' samples.

This clonotype was recorded many times. The chain employs TRBV7-2 and TRBJ1-1; unclear D gene. Trimming took off 3 bases at V and 1 base at J, with 12 bases between the two ends. CDR1 SGHTA and CDR2 FQGNSA come from the germline V gene. The CDR3 totals 15 residues. DNA for the CDR3: TGTGCCAGCAGCTTTCGACACAATCCGAACACTGAAGCTTTCTTT. Translation gives CASSFRHNPNTEAFF.

A few counts support this clonotype. Because the CDR3 is missing its conserved closing phenylalanine or tryptophan, this is likely a read error. The limits of the CDR3 on the DNA are not certain, so only TCRdb's listed CDR3 is given. This rearrangement joins TRBV4-3 to TRBJ2-7; no check of the table's D call, TRBD1, against the DNA was made. The CDR3 spans 11 residues, counting both ends. The germline CDR1 and CDR2 sequences are LGHNA and YSLEER. The CDR3 sequence: CASSQKPGPLI.

This clonotype was seen ten or more times. J is TRBJ2-3 and V is TRBV7-8; D is possibly TRBD1 (6 bases). The CDR3 has 15 amino acids. V was cut by 5 bases and J by 7 bases, with 19 bases left in between. Germline CDR1 and CDR2: SGHVS and FQNEAQ. CDR3 DNA: TGTGCCAGCAGCCCTTTTGACAGGCCGAATTATACGCAGTATTTT. Translation gives CASSPFDRPNYTQYF.

This clonotype was counted a few times. The V and J genes are TRBV15 and TRBJ2-7; no clear D. CDR3 length: 14 residues. Looked up from germline, CDR1 is LNHNV and CDR2 is YYDKDF (reference sequence). Trimming shortened V by 1 base and J by 1 base, and 8 bases separated the two germline ends. CDR3 in amino acids: CATSRGHDSYEQYF. The CDR3 coding sequence is TGTGCCACCAGCAGAGGACACGATTCCTACGAGCAGTACTTC.

This clonotype turned up a few times. V usage is TRBV29-1 and J usage is TRBJ1-1; 7 positions agree with TRBD1. Germline V gene sequence: CDR1 SQVTM, CDR2 ANQGSEA. J lost 4 bases, V lost 5 bases, and 7 bases had no gene match. CDR3 length equals 13 residues. CDR3 nucleotide sequence: TGCAGCGTTCAGTACAGGGGCGCCACTGAAGCTTTCTTT. Translated: CSVQYRGATEAFF.

Comment on this clonotype: A much larger clone differs from this one at a single base, so this may be a read error. CDR3 bases: TGTGCCAGCAACTTACCCCTAGCGGGGGCCCCAGTGAGCTCCTACAATGAGCAGTTCTTC. This sequence encodes CASNLPLAGAPVSSYNEQFF. This chain links TRBV7-3 with TRBJ2-1, with 10 positions matching TRBD2. CDR3 size: 20 residues. Looked up from germline, CDR1 is SGHTA and CDR2 is FQGTGA.

The rearrangement joins TRBV27 to TRBJ1-3; D not resolved. CDR1 is MNHEY, CDR2 SMNVEV, per germline (reference sequence). The CDR3 has 16 residues. The germline V and J ends were trimmed by 3 bases and 0 bases, with 12 bases remaining between them. This chain's CDR3 is CASSLDGLSSGNTIYF. In DNA form, the CDR3 reads TGTGCCAGCAGTTTGGATGGGCTGAGCTCTGGAAACACCATATATTTT.

This sequence joins TRBV19 and TRBJ1-5; no definite D call. V shed 3 bases and J shed 0 bases, with 12 bases lying between them. Germline lookup yields CDR1 LNHDA and CDR2 SQIVND (reference sequence). This CDR3 has 16 residues. This CDR3 is CASSIGFGSSNQPQHF. The CDR3 DNA follows: TGTGCCAGTAGTATTGGATTCGGGAGTAGCAATCAGCCCCAGCATTTT.

This clonotype was counted only a few times. The genes are TRBV29-1 and TRBJ2-2, with D hard to call. The germline V and J ends were trimmed by 4 bases and 5 bases, with 11 bases remaining between them. This CDR3 is 13 amino acids long. CDR1 is SQVTM, CDR2 ANQGSEA, per germline. The CDR3 DNA sequence: TGCAGCGTTGCCGGCCCTGGTACCGGGGAGCTGTTTTTT. This translates into CSVAGPGTGELFF.

This clonotype was counted only a few times. This rearrangement joins TRBV6-5 to TRBJ2-3; 8 bases align to TRBD2. The germline gives CDR1 MNHEY, CDR2 SVGAGI. This CDR3 region has 16 residues. V shed 1 base and J 4 bases; nucleotides not matched to a gene: 7. CDR3 sequence reads: CASSYYDGGASDTQYF. In DNA form, the CDR3 reads TGTGCCAGCAGTTACTACGACGGGGGGGCCTCAGATACGCAGTATTTT.

This clonotype was picked up many times. The V and J genes are TRBV12-3 or TRBV12-4 and TRBJ2-1; TRBD1 might be the D (6 bases). This CDR3 comprises 16 residues. V dropped 5 bases and J dropped 6 bases, with 20 bases sitting between them. The CDR3, as DNA: TGTGCCAGCAGTGTCCAGGGACACCGGGCCTCCAATGAGCAGTTCTTC. Amino acids: CASSVQGHRASNEQFF.

On this clonotype itself: A much larger clone sits a single nucleotide away, making a read error possible. The CDR3 nucleotides are TGTACCAGCAGCGCCCGGGACCGGACTTACTACGAGCAGTACGTC. Its protein is CTSSARDRTYYEQYV. The chain carries TRBV7-8 and TRBJ2-7; D assignment may be TRBD1 or TRBD2 (5 bases each). The V gene's germline CDR1 is SGHVS and CDR2 FQNEAQ. CDR3 size: 15 residues.

The rearrangement joins TRBV29-1 to TRBJ2-3, with a possible D match to TRBD2 (5 bases). The CDR3 runs 13 residues. Deletions cut 1 base from V and 3 bases from J, with 8 bases between. The germline gives CDR1 SQVTM, CDR2 ANQGSEA. The CDR3: CSVEVGRTDTQYF. The CDR3 region has the DNA TGCAGCGTTGAAGTGGGGAGAACAGATACGCAGTATTTT.

Points on this clonotype: It is likely a read error: a sequence one base away is far more abundant. The V gene is TRBV5-6, the J gene TRBJ2-7, with D uncertain. This CDR3 has 12 amino acids. The germline gives CDR1 SGHDT, CDR2 YYEEEE. With 0 bases removed from V and 3 bases from J, the gap between germline ends came to 4 bases. The CDR3: CASSLGYYEQYV. The CDR3 nucleotides are TGTGCCAGCAGCTTGGGGTACTACGAGCAGTACGTC.

On this clonotype itself: Just one base apart from a much larger clone, this may be a read error. This chain connects TRBV7-6 to TRBJ2-3; D is possibly TRBD2 (6 bases). CDR3 size: 16 residues. V was cut by 3 bases and J by 4 bases, with 17 bases left in between. In germline, CDR1 is SGHVS, CDR2 FNYEAQ. CDR3 nucleotide sequence: TGTGCCAGCAGCTTCCTTGTGGGGGAGGTCGCAGATACGCAGTATTTT. Protein product: CASSFLVGEVADTQYF. The variable domain in full, completed from reference TRBV7-6 and TRBJ2-3, reads GAGVSQSPRYKVTKRGQDVALRCDPISGHVSLYWYRQALGQGPEFLTYFNYEAQQDKSGLPNDRFSAERPEGSISTLTIQRTEQRDSAMYRCASSFLVGEVADTQYFGPGTRLTVL.

On this clonotype itself: This may be a read error, as it is one base from a much larger clone. The rearrangement links TRBV6-2 or TRBV6-3 to TRBJ2-1; TRBD2 matches at 8 bases. Per germline, CDR1 MNHEY and CDR2 SVGEGT. This CDR3 is built from 14 residues. The CDR3 sequence: CANSPAGVYNEQFF. In DNA, the CDR3 is TGTGCCAACAGTCCAGCGGGGGTTTATAATGAGCAGTTCTTC.

The chain couples TRBV7-9 to TRBJ1-4; 9 bases align to TRBD1. This CDR3 comprises 15 residues. With 5 bases clipped from V and 8 bases from J, the junction kept 9 bases outside the gene matches. The germline V gene has CDR1 SEHNR and CDR2 FQNEAQ (reference sequence). CDR3 sequence reads: CASSATGGAGEKLFF. CDR3 bases: TGTGCCAGCAGCGCCACAGGGGGCGCGGGGGAAAAACTGTTTTTT.